This record looks at one T cell receptor beta chain sequence and its context. Method: immunoSEQ multiplex PCR; TCRdb's copy keeps in-frame clones and lacks some. The sample carries 55,000 to 75,000 clones, more than 75% recorded once. This entry is derived from a study of control samples from healthy donors and cancer patients. CDR3 length: 18 amino acids. Germline V lookup: CDR1 MNHEY, CDR2 SMNVEV (reference sequence). With 5 bases removed from V and 6 bases from J, the gap between germline ends came to 23 bases. The rearrangement links TRBV27 to TRBJ1-6, with D possibly matching TRBD1 (5 bases). The clonotype was recovered from a woman aged 50 to 65 with head and neck cancer. The sample was PBMCs. As DNA, the CDR3 is TGTGCCAGCAGTGAATGGGCCAGCCGAACGGGGGGTAATTCACCCCTCCACTTT. Translation gives CASSEWASRTGGNSPLHF.